Listed below are T cell receptor beta chains from one sample, sequenced in a study of CD8 T cells in ankylosing spondylitis. TCRdb reprocessed the 5' RACE reads with MiXCR, giving one entry per CDR3 protein. The sample consists of some 270,000 distinct CDR3 sequences, under 20% of them appearing once. Specimen: blood, either unsorted or a sorted T cell fraction (not recorded which). These receptors were collected from a male donor with ankylosing spondylitis or in good health (not recorded which). Each CDR3 is given with its conserved first and last residue. The D gene is left open where the match is weak. Part of the rows lack a size; the others show once, few, many or a class for expanded clones.

J gene: TRBJ2-1
D gene: TRBD2
clone size: .
CDR3 length: 13
V gene: TRBV29-1
CDR3 protein: CSVVGLAGHEQFF
CDR3 DNA: TGCAGCGTTGTAGGACTAGCGGGCCATGAGCAGTTCTTC

J gene: TRBJ2-1
D gene: .
clone size: once
CDR3 length: 17
V gene: TRBV6-5
CDR3 protein: CASSYSRAPAPYNEQFF
CDR3 DNA: TGTGCCAGCAGTTACTCGAGGGCCCCCGCTCCATACAATGAGCAGTTCTTC

J gene: TRBJ2-5
D gene: .
clone size: few
CDR3 length: 18
V gene: TRBV6-1
CDR3 protein: CASKSFWGPTEFQETQYF
CDR3 DNA: TGTGCCAGCAAATCTTTCTGGGGGCCCACCGAATTCCAAGAGACCCAGTACTTC

J gene: TRBJ2-6
D gene: .
clone size: .
CDR3 length: 14
V gene: TRBV4-3
CDR3 protein: CASSQDFFPNVLTF
CDR3 DNA: TGCGCCAGCAGCCAAGATTTCTTTCCCAACGTCCTGACTTTC

J gene: TRBJ2-7
D gene: .
clone size: .
CDR3 length: 16
V gene: TRBV4-1
CDR3 protein: CASSQEPLRDTYEQYF
CDR3 DNA: TGCGCCAGCAGCCAAGAACCCCTTAGGGACACCTACGAGCAGTACTTC

J gene: TRBJ2-1
D gene: TRBD2
clone size: .
CDR3 length: 15
V gene: TRBV10-3
CDR3 protein: CAISGAGGSYNEQFF
CDR3 DNA: TGTGCCATCAGTGGGGCGGGGGGCTCCTACAATGAGCAGTTCTTC

J gene: TRBJ1-3
D gene: .
clone size: .
CDR3 length: 14
V gene: TRBV7-9
CDR3 protein: CASSLSGAGNTIYF
CDR3 DNA: TGTGCCAGCAGCTTATCAGGGGCTGGAAACACCATATATTTT

J gene: TRBJ1-5
D gene: TRBD1
clone size: .
CDR3 length: 15
V gene: TRBV28
CDR3 protein: CASSFGQGANQPQHF
CDR3 DNA: TGTGCCAGCAGTTTTGGACAGGGGGCGAATCAGCCCCAGCATTTT

J gene: TRBJ1-1
D gene: .
clone size: .
CDR3 length: 13
V gene: TRBV29-1
CDR3 protein: CSAPDITNTEAFF
CDR3 DNA: TGCAGCGCTCCGGACATAACGAACACTGAAGCTTTCTTT

J gene: TRBJ2-3
D gene: .
clone size: many
CDR3 length: 15
V gene: TRBV12-3/TRBV12-4
CDR3 protein: CASSSPGEGPDTQYF
CDR3 DNA: TGTGCCAGCAGTTCCCCAGGGGAGGGTCCAGATACGCAGTATTTT

J gene: TRBJ2-1
D gene: TRBD2
clone size: many
CDR3 length: 15
V gene: TRBV6-1
CDR3 protein: CASSETSGSYNEQFF
CDR3 DNA: TGTGCCAGCAGTGAAACTAGCGGGAGCTACAATGAGCAGTTCTTC

J gene: TRBJ2-1
D gene: .
clone size: few
CDR3 length: 16
V gene: TRBV20-1
CDR3 protein: CSALPDNPSSYNEQFF
CDR3 DNA: TGCAGTGCTCTCCCGGACAATCCGAGCTCCTACAATGAGCAGTTCTTC

J gene: TRBJ1-1
D gene: .
clone size: many
CDR3 length: 15
V gene: TRBV3-1
CDR3 protein: CASSQERSPNTEAFF
CDR3 DNA: TGTGCCAGCAGCCAAGAAAGGTCTCCGAACACTGAAGCTTTCTTT

J gene: TRBJ2-1
D gene: .
clone size: .
CDR3 length: 13
V gene: TRBV3-1
CDR3 protein: CASSQAYPDEQFF
CDR3 DNA: TGTGCCAGCAGCCAAGCTTACCCGGATGAGCAGTTCTTC

J gene: TRBJ1-1
D gene: .
clone size: many
CDR3 length: 14
V gene: TRBV20-1
CDR3 protein: CSARDPGQNTEAFF
CDR3 DNA: TGCAGTGCTAGAGACCCAGGACAGAACACTGAAGCTTTCTTT

J gene: TRBJ2-5
D gene: .
clone size: .
CDR3 length: 15
V gene: TRBV25-1
CDR3 protein: CASSEFSGSQETQYF
CDR3 DNA: TGTGCCAGCAGTGAATTTTCCGGGAGTCAAGAGACCCAGTACTTC

J gene: TRBJ2-3
D gene: .
clone size: .
CDR3 length: 15
V gene: TRBV5-1
CDR3 protein: CASSFGVMRTDTQYF
CDR3 DNA: TGCGCCAGCAGCTTCGGGGTCATGCGCACAGATACGCAGTATTTT

J gene: TRBJ1-1
D gene: .
clone size: few
CDR3 length: 18
V gene: TRBV6-5
CDR3 protein: CASSYSAGRRELNTEAFF
CDR3 DNA: TGTGCCAGCAGTTACTCGGCCGGTCGCAGGGAATTGAACACTGAAGCTTTCTTT

J gene: TRBJ2-1
D gene: TRBD2
clone size: .
CDR3 length: 15
V gene: TRBV12-3/TRBV12-4
CDR3 protein: CASIPGLAPNNEQFF
CDR3 DNA: TGTGCCAGCATTCCTGGACTAGCGCCTAACAATGAGCAGTTCTTC

J gene: TRBJ2-7
D gene: .
clone size: many
CDR3 length: 15
V gene: TRBV5-1
CDR3 protein: CASSLEGGSSYEQYF
CDR3 DNA: TGCGCCAGCAGCTTGGAGGGCGGCAGTTCCTACGAGCAGTACTTC

J gene: TRBJ1-2
D gene: TRBD1
clone size: .
CDR3 length: 16
V gene: TRBV9
CDR3 protein: CASSPLGQEEDYGYTF
CDR3 DNA: TGTGCCAGCAGCCCCTTGGGACAGGAGGAGGACTATGGCTACACCTTC

J gene: TRBJ2-3
D gene: .
clone size: .
CDR3 length: 16
V gene: TRBV7-9
CDR3 protein: CASLSRARVGTDTQYF
CDR3 DNA: TGTGCCAGCCTTTCTCGGGCGCGGGTGGGCACAGATACGCAGTATTTT

J gene: TRBJ2-7
D gene: .
clone size: few
CDR3 length: 14
V gene: TRBV12-3/TRBV12-4
CDR3 protein: CASSYGPGPYEQYF
CDR3 DNA: TGTGCCAGCAGTTACGGCCCGGGCCCCTACGAGCAGTACTTC

J gene: TRBJ2-1
D gene: .
clone size: many
CDR3 length: 17
V gene: TRBV27
CDR3 protein: CASSLYTPGGSNNEQFF
CDR3 DNA: TGTGCCAGCAGTTTATATACCCCAGGGGGGTCGAACAATGAGCAGTTCTTC

J gene: TRBJ2-7
D gene: TRBD2
clone size: .
CDR3 length: 15
V gene: TRBV6-1
CDR3 protein: CASSPAASGAYEQYF
CDR3 DNA: TGTGCCAGCAGTCCCGCGGCTAGCGGAGCCTACGAGCAGTACTTC

J gene: TRBJ2-7
D gene: .
clone size: many
CDR3 length: 13
V gene: TRBV4-3
CDR3 protein: CASSQDRGDEQYF
CDR3 DNA: TGTGCCAGCAGCCAAGATAGAGGGGACGAGCAGTACTTC

J gene: TRBJ2-1
D gene: .
clone size: .
CDR3 length: 17
V gene: TRBV4-2
CDR3 protein: CAMGPGPGAVSYNEQFF
CDR3 DNA: TGTGCCATGGGCCCCGGGCCCGGGGCGGTCTCCTACAATGAGCAGTTCTTC

J gene: TRBJ2-6
D gene: TRBD1
clone size: .
CDR3 length: 19
V gene: TRBV5-1
CDR3 protein: CASSFGRDRELPGANVLTF
CDR3 DNA: TGCGCCAGCAGCTTTGGACGGGACAGGGAATTACCTGGGGCCAACGTCCTGACTTTC

J gene: TRBJ2-1
D gene: TRBD2
clone size: .
CDR3 length: 14
V gene: TRBV12-3/TRBV12-4
CDR3 protein: CASGGLAGFNEQFF
CDR3 DNA: TGTGCCAGCGGGGGACTAGCGGGATTCAATGAGCAGTTCTTC

J gene: TRBJ2-5
D gene: .
clone size: many
CDR3 length: 13
V gene: TRBV12-3/TRBV12-4
CDR3 protein: CASAGAPQETQYF
CDR3 DNA: TGTGCCAGTGCGGGTGCCCCTCAAGAGACCCAGTACTTC

J gene: TRBJ2-1
D gene: .
clone size: few
CDR3 length: 14
V gene: TRBV4-2
CDR3 protein: CASSQDGVSYEQFF
CDR3 DNA: TGTGCCAGCAGCCAAGATGGAGTAAGCTATGAGCAGTTCTTC

J gene: TRBJ2-7
D gene: .
clone size: .
CDR3 length: 15
V gene: TRBV7-6
CDR3 protein: CASSLFGGGSYEQYF
CDR3 DNA: TGTGCCAGCAGCTTATTCGGGGGAGGCTCCTACGAGCAGTACTTC

J gene: TRBJ2-3
D gene: TRBD1
clone size: .
CDR3 length: 14
V gene: TRBV29-1
CDR3 protein: CSAGQVQGTDTQYF
CDR3 DNA: TGCAGCGCAGGACAGGTCCAGGGCACAGATACGCAGTATTTT

J gene: TRBJ2-4
D gene: .
clone size: .
CDR3 length: 17
V gene: TRBV4-1
CDR3 protein: CASSQPNIGLAKNIQYF
CDR3 DNA: TGCGCCAGCAGCCAACCAAACATAGGGCTAGCCAAAAACATTCAGTACTTC

J gene: TRBJ2-3
D gene: TRBD2
clone size: .
CDR3 length: 18
V gene: TRBV7-2
CDR3 protein: CASSLAILGTSDTDTQYF
CDR3 DNA: TGTGCCAGCAGCTTAGCGATCCTCGGGACTAGCGATACAGATACGCAGTATTTT

J gene: TRBJ2-1
D gene: TRBD2
clone size: .
CDR3 length: 15
V gene: TRBV27
CDR3 protein: CASKLGLAPNNEQFF
CDR3 DNA: TGTGCCAGCAAATTAGGACTAGCGCCCAACAATGAGCAGTTCTTC

J gene: TRBJ2-7
D gene: .
clone size: .
CDR3 length: 16
V gene: TRBV5-1
CDR3 protein: CASSLSPDGRIDELYF
CDR3 DNA: TGCGCCAGCAGCTTGAGCCCCGACGGGCGGATCGACGAGCTGTACTTC

J gene: TRBJ2-7
D gene: .
clone size: .
CDR3 length: 13
V gene: TRBV27
CDR3 protein: CASSFRTEGEQYF
CDR3 DNA: TGTGCCAGCAGTTTCCGGACTGAGGGCGAGCAGTACTTC

J gene: TRBJ2-4
D gene: TRBD2
clone size: few
CDR3 length: 17
V gene: TRBV3-1
CDR3 protein: CASSPGLAGVGRNIQYF
CDR3 DNA: TGTGCCAGCAGCCCCGGACTAGCGGGGGTAGGGAGGAACATTCAGTACTTC

J gene: TRBJ2-2
D gene: .
clone size: .
CDR3 length: 11
V gene: TRBV27
CDR3 protein: CASGGTGELFF
CDR3 DNA: TGTGCCAGTGGGGGCACCGGGGAGCTGTTTTTT

J gene: TRBJ2-5
D gene: .
clone size: .
CDR3 length: 17
V gene: TRBV3-1
CDR3 protein: CASSHVFTCGAQETQYF
CDR3 DNA: TGTGCCAGCTCCCACGTGTTCACTTGCGGGGCCCAAGAGACCCAGTACTTC

J gene: TRBJ1-1
D gene: TRBD1
clone size: many
CDR3 length: 15
V gene: TRBV5-1
CDR3 protein: CASSKRDRGNTEAFF
CDR3 DNA: TGCGCCAGCAGCAAACGGGACAGGGGGAACACTGAAGCTTTCTTT

J gene: TRBJ2-7
D gene: .
clone size: few
CDR3 length: 16
V gene: TRBV4-2
CDR3 protein: CASSQDVVLPPNEQYF
CDR3 DNA: TGTGCCAGCAGCCAAGATGTGGTACTCCCGCCCAACGAGCAGTACTTC

J gene: TRBJ2-7
D gene: .
clone size: .
CDR3 length: 13
V gene: TRBV6-1
CDR3 protein: CASSERLSYEQYF
CDR3 DNA: TGTGCCAGCAGTGAACGGCTCTCCTACGAGCAGTACTTC

J gene: TRBJ1-3
D gene: TRBD1
clone size: .
CDR3 length: 14
V gene: TRBV12-5
CDR3 protein: CASGQDRAGNTIYF
CDR3 DNA: TGTGCTAGTGGCCAGGACAGGGCTGGAAACACCATATATTTT

J gene: TRBJ2-3
D gene: TRBD2
clone size: .
CDR3 length: 17
V gene: TRBV20-1
CDR3 protein: CSAREFPGTSVIDTQYF
CDR3 DNA: TGCAGTGCTAGAGAATTTCCCGGGACTAGCGTTATAGATACGCAGTATTTT

J gene: TRBJ2-1
D gene: TRBD2
clone size: .
CDR3 length: 13
V gene: TRBV29-1
CDR3 protein: CSVGTSGYNEQFF
CDR3 DNA: TGCAGCGTTGGGACTAGCGGGTACAATGAGCAGTTCTTC

J gene: TRBJ1-1
D gene: .
clone size: .
CDR3 length: 15
V gene: TRBV10-3
CDR3 protein: CAISDVHPGNTEAFF
CDR3 DNA: TGTGCCATCAGTGACGTACACCCTGGGAACACTGAAGCTTTCTTT

J gene: TRBJ2-7
D gene: .
clone size: many
CDR3 length: 12
V gene: TRBV6-2/TRBV6-3
CDR3 protein: CEARGSYYEQYF
CDR3 DNA: TGTGAGGCCAGGGGCTCCTACTACGAGCAGTACTTC

J gene: TRBJ2-3
D gene: .
clone size: few
CDR3 length: 19
V gene: TRBV4-1
CDR3 protein: CASSQNNRVGAGESDTQYF
CDR3 DNA: TGCGCCAGCAGCCAAAATAACAGGGTCGGGGCGGGAGAGTCAGATACGCAGTATTTT

J gene: TRBJ2-2
D gene: .
clone size: few
CDR3 length: 12
V gene: TRBV29-1
CDR3 protein: CSVEGFAGELFF
CDR3 DNA: TGCAGCGTTGAGGGGTTTGCCGGGGAGCTGTTTTTT

J gene: TRBJ1-2
D gene: .
clone size: .
CDR3 length: 12
V gene: TRBV2
CDR3 protein: CASSEVSGYNTF
CDR3 DNA: TGTGCCAGCAGTGAAGTGTCAGGGTATAACACCTTC

J gene: TRBJ1-5
D gene: TRBD1
clone size: many
CDR3 length: 15
V gene: TRBV3-1
CDR3 protein: CASSQSDRGGQPQHF
CDR3 DNA: TGTGCCAGCAGCCAAAGCGACAGGGGCGGTCAGCCCCAGCATTTT

J gene: TRBJ2-7
D gene: .
clone size: .
CDR3 length: 15
V gene: TRBV4-3
CDR3 protein: CASSQGPGSSYEQSF
CDR3 DNA: TGCGCCAGCAGCCAAGGTCCGGGAAGCTCCTACGAGCAGTCCTTC

J gene: TRBJ2-7
D gene: .
clone size: .
CDR3 length: 14
V gene: TRBV2
CDR3 protein: CASSEPDRSIEQYF
CDR3 DNA: TGTGCCAGCAGTGAACCGGACAGATCCATAGAGCAGTACTTC

J gene: TRBJ2-2
D gene: .
clone size: few
CDR3 length: 16
V gene: TRBV7-6
CDR3 protein: CATSNTPGTNTGELFF
CDR3 DNA: TGTGCCACCTCCAATACTCCAGGGACGAACACCGGGGAGCTGTTTTTT

J gene: TRBJ2-3
D gene: .
clone size: .
CDR3 length: 13
V gene: TRBV10-3
CDR3 protein: CAIRRYNTDTQYF
CDR3 DNA: TGTGCCATCAGACGGTATAACACAGATACGCAGTATTTT

J gene: TRBJ2-1
D gene: TRBD2
clone size: many
CDR3 length: 16
V gene: TRBV20-1
CDR3 protein: CSASGGLAGLGNEQFF
CDR3 DNA: TGCAGTGCTAGTGGGGGACTAGCGGGATTGGGCAATGAGCAGTTCTTC

J gene: TRBJ2-1
D gene: .
clone size: many
CDR3 length: 13
V gene: TRBV27
CDR3 protein: CASTGFPTNEQFF
CDR3 DNA: TGTGCCAGCACGGGTTTTCCTACCAATGAGCAGTTCTTC

J gene: TRBJ2-1
D gene: .
clone size: few
CDR3 length: 16
V gene: TRBV7-9
CDR3 protein: CASSPRGPGGDNEQFF
CDR3 DNA: TGTGCCAGCAGCCCCAGGGGTCCTGGGGGGGACAATGAGCAGTTCTTC